This T cell receptor beta chain was identified in a study of blood T cell repertoires in COVID-19. TCRdb's copy holds only in-frame clones and misses some; the assay was immunoSEQ multiplex PCR. The sample yields some 150,000 clones, around 84% seen once. The CDR3 totals 14 residues. Germline V gene data show CDR1 as SGDLS and CDR2 as YYNGEE. Trimming took 0 bases from V and 7 from J, leaving 13 bases between them. The sequence derives from a woman aged 70 to 79 with COVID-19, enrolled during active disease. This sequence joins TRBV9 and TRBJ2-5; D possibly corresponds to TRBD2 (5 bases). The sequenced sample consisted of peripheral blood. As DNA, the CDR3 is TGTGCCAGCAGCGTAGCTTTAGGCGAGGGGACCCAGTACTTC. It translates to CASSVALGEGTQYF.